The 23 T cell receptor beta chains given below trace back to one sample, sequenced in a study of blood T cells in healthy people across ages. Next came a second PCR, run for about 7 to 12 cycles, which used a sample-barcoded 5' primer along with a J-beta primer mix. Via MiXCR, TCRdb re-called the 5' RACE reads, giving one row per CDR3 protein. Of approximately 1,700,000 distinct CDR3 sequences in the sample, more than 35% are singletons; the top ten hold approximately 22%. Sample: blood. All receptors derive from a human donor in good health.

This clonotype occurred a few times. V and J are TRBV24-1 and TRBJ1-2; 10 positions match TRBD1. This CDR3 has 15 residues. J gave up 4 bases and V 4 bases, and 5 bases lay outside the gene matches. Germline-derived CDR1 and CDR2 are KGHDR and SFDVKD. CDR3 sequence reads: CATSEDRGSGYGYTF. The CDR3 DNA reads as TGTGCCACCAGTGAGGACAGGGGGTCCGGCTATGGCTACACCTTC.

This clonotype appeared a few times. The J gene is TRBJ2-7, the V gene TRBV12-3 or TRBV12-4; 10 bases map to TRBD2. The CDR3 covers 14 residues. The V and J ends lost 7 bases and 3 bases, in that order; junction bases with no gene match: 6. The CDR3 spells CASTAGTSVYEQYF. As DNA, the CDR3 is TGTGCCAGCACCGCCGGGACTAGCGTCTACGAGCAGTACTTC.

This clonotype was seen more than once but under ten times. This rearrangement joins TRBV20-1 to TRBJ2-5; 11 bases are a match to TRBD2. The CDR3 loop spans 17 amino acids. J was trimmed by 5 bases and V by 3 bases; bases with no gene match: 14. Germline-derived CDR1 and CDR2 are DFQATT and SNEGSKA (reference sequence). The chain's CDR3 is CSASEILLGLAVETQYF. In DNA form, the CDR3 reads TGCAGTGCTAGTGAAATTCTACTGGGACTAGCGGTGGAGACCCAGTACTTC.

This clonotype has just a few counts. The chain is built from TRBV7-3 and TRBJ2-5, with D unresolved. The ends were cut back, 1 base at V and 4 bases at J, with 10 bases in the middle. This CDR3 comprises 14 residues. CDR1 and CDR2 (germline): SGHTA, FQGTGA. Here the CDR3 reads CASSLNAASETQYF. CDR3 coding DNA: TGTGCCAGCAGCTTAAACGCAGCGTCAGAGACCCAGTACTTC. The full variable domain, its missing parts supplied by reference TRBV7-3 and TRBJ2-5, is GAGVSQTPSNKVTEKGKYVELRCDPISGHTALYWYRQSLGQGPEFLIYFQGTGAADDSGLPNDRFFAVRPEGSVSTLKIQRTERGDSAVYLCASSLNAASETQYFGPGTRLLVL.

This clonotype has just one count. The junction departs from the called germline gene at one end, perhaps through a read error. This rearrangement joins TRBV5-1 to TRBJ2-3; the D gene is possibly TRBD1 (6 bases). The CDR3 is 15 residues long. Germline CDR1 reads SGHRS; CDR2 reads YFSETQ. DNA for the CDR3: TGCGCCAGCAGCTTGGAAGGGGTGAGGACAGATACGCGGTATTTT. Translated, it gives CASSLEGVRTDTRYF.

There are a few counts of this clonotype. The chain is built from TRBV10-3 and TRBJ1-5; no clear D gene. V was shortened by 5 bases and J by 3 bases, with 11 bases between the two germline ends. This CDR3 is built from 14 residues. Germline assignment: CDR1 ENHRY and CDR2 SYGVKD. The CDR3 sequence: CAISTGRTNQPQHF. CDR3 coding DNA: TGTGCCATCAGTACCGGGAGAACCAATCAGCCCCAGCATTTT.

V is TRBV5-1 and J is TRBJ1-1; 10 positions agree with TRBD1. J gave up 5 bases and V 4 bases, and 8 bases lay outside the gene matches. The CDR3 is 15 residues long. Germline V gene lookup returns CDR1 SGHRS and CDR2 YFSETQ. CDR3 sequence reads: CASSLSGTGVTEAFF. The CDR3 DNA follows: TGCGCCAGCAGCCTCTCCGGGACAGGGGTTACTGAAGCTTTCTTT.

V gene TRBV6-6 combines with J gene TRBJ2-7; 9 bases fit TRBD1. Unmatched junction bases numbered 6, after V lost 0 bases and J lost 6 bases. Germline CDR1 MNHNY, CDR2 SVGAGI (reference sequence). The CDR3 is 15 residues long. In DNA form, the CDR3 reads TGTGCCAGCAGTTACTCAACCGGGACAGGGTCCGAGCAGTACTTC. Translation gives CASSYSTGTGSEQYF.

This clonotype was recorded a few times. V and J are TRBV20-1 and TRBJ1-2; tentatively, D is TRBD1 (6 bases). Trimming removed 0 bases from V and 9 bases from J, with 14 bases in between. The CDR3 consists of 13 residues. The V gene's germline CDR1 is DFQATT and CDR2 SNEGSKA (reference sequence). The CDR3 region is CSARDHSRDSYTF. As DNA, the CDR3 is TGCAGTGCTAGAGATCATTCTAGGGACAGCTACACCTTC.

The chain recombines TRBV6-2 or TRBV6-3 with TRBJ1-2; TRBD1 agrees at 7 bases. Germline V lookup: CDR1 MNHEY, CDR2 SVGEGT. The CDR3 contains 16 residues. J lost 0 bases, V lost 0 bases, and 4 bases had no gene match. CDR3: CASSYSVQGANYGYTF. The CDR3, as DNA: TGTGCCAGCAGTTACTCGGTCCAGGGGGCTAACTATGGCTACACCTTC.

This clonotype was counted between two and nine times. The CDR3 here is CASSETWTGREQFF. Written as DNA, the CDR3 is TGTGCCAGCAGTGAAACGTGGACAGGGCGTGAGCAGTTCTTC. This chain links TRBV6-1 with TRBJ2-1; TRBD1 agrees at 8 bases. V shed 2 bases, J shed 9 bases, and the junction held 6 bases outside the gene matches. CDR3 length: 14 amino acids. The germline CDR1 and CDR2 sequences are MNHNS and SASEGT.

This sequence joins TRBV5-5 and TRBJ1-1, with no clear D. With 1 base removed from V and 1 base from J, the gap between germline ends came to 11 bases. This CDR3 has 15 amino acids. CDR1 and CDR2 (germline): SGHKS, YYEKEE (reference sequence). Here the CDR3 DNA reads TGTGCCAGCAGCTTGAGCAACGGGGAGAACACTGAAGCTTTCTTT. Amino acids: CASSLSNGENTEAFF.

This rearrangement joins TRBV20-1 to TRBJ2-7, with D tentatively TRBD1 (6 bases). CDR3 length equals 14 residues. Trimming removed 4 bases from V and 3 bases from J, with 16 bases in between. Germline lookup yields CDR1 DFQATT and CDR2 SNEGSKA (reference sequence). CDR3 residues: CSATSPGHGYEQYF. CDR3 nucleotide sequence: TGCAGTGCTACCTCTCCGGGACACGGCTACGAGCAGTACTTC.

This clonotype was detected only a few times. The rearrangement uses TRBV4-2 and TRBJ2-7; a possible D gene is TRBD2 (6 bases). This CDR3 spans 16 amino acids. Germline V gene sequence: CDR1 LGHNA, CDR2 YNFKEQ. Trimming removed 4 bases from V and 1 base from J, with 17 bases in between. This CDR3 reads CASSRSTGTQSYEQYF. CDR3 sequence (DNA): TGTGCCAGCAGCCGCTCCACCGGGACTCAGTCCTACGAGCAGTACTTC.

The chain recombines TRBV21-1 with TRBJ2-7; TRBD1 is the table's D call, not checked against the DNA. TRBV21-1 corresponds to a pseudogene. There are 14 residues in the CDR3. The DNA of the CDR3 is TGTGCCAGCATCCCCTTGGGGGACCCCTACGAGCAGTACTTC. Its translation: CASIPLGDPYEQYF.

This chain joins TRBV6-5 and TRBJ1-4; D gene unclear. Trimming cost V 5 bases and J 3 bases, with 10 bases left between them. CDR3 length equals 14 residues. Germline CDR1 MNHEY, CDR2 SVGAGI. The CDR3 DNA sequence: TGTGCCAGCAGTCCTAAAGTTGCTAATGAAAAACTGTTTTTT. It specifies CASSPKVANEKLFF.

This clonotype was observed a handful of times. The J gene is TRBJ2-5, the V gene TRBV20-1, with 7 bases fitting TRBD2. The J call may be wrong; the DNA end is better matched by TRBJ2-7. CDR3 length: 13 amino acids. CDR1 is DFQATT, CDR2 SNEGSKA, per germline (reference sequence). This CDR3 reads CSASPSGWDEQYF. The CDR3, as DNA: TGCAGTGCTTCACCTAGCGGTTGGGACGAGCAGTACTTC.

The chain is built from TRBV6-6 and TRBJ1-4; D remains unclear. The CDR3 is 11 residues long. The V end was cut by 4 bases, the J end by 8 bases, with 5 bases between. The V gene's germline CDR1 is MNHNY and CDR2 SVGAGI (reference sequence). This chain's CDR3 is CASSSKEKLFF. As DNA, the CDR3 is TGTGCCAGCAGTTCCAAGGAAAAACTGTTTTTT.

The rearrangement links TRBV15 to TRBJ2-7, with D possibly matching TRBD1 (5 bases). Between the trimmed V and J ends, which lost 5 bases and 8 bases, there was a span of 16 bases. Germline-derived CDR1 and CDR2 are LNHNV and YYDKDF (reference sequence). This CDR3 is 13 amino acids long. The CDR3 is CATSAVQGVQQYF. CDR3 DNA: TGTGCCACCAGCGCAGTTCAGGGTGTACAGCAGTACTTC.

The CDR3 coding sequence is TGTGCCACCAGCAGCCCTCGGGGGGGCATTGGAGATACGCAGTATTTT. This gives the protein CATSSPRGGIGDTQYF. The gene calls are TRBV15 and TRBJ2-3, with 8 bases aligning to TRBD2. Trimming cost V 3 bases and J 5 bases; bases outside gene matches: 10. There are 16 residues in the CDR3. Per the germline V gene, CDR1 is LNHNV and CDR2 is YYDKDF (reference sequence).

The chain combines TRBV4-2 with TRBJ2-1; D is unclear. There are 15 residues in the CDR3. The V end lost 3 bases, the J end lost 8 bases, and 17 bases lay between the germline ends. CDR1 and CDR2 (germline): LGHNA, YNFKEQ. CDR3 protein: CASSQGFTVGDEQFF. The CDR3 nucleotides are TGTGCCAGCAGCCAGGGATTCACAGTTGGCGATGAGCAGTTCTTC.

This clonotype was recorded a few times. The chain recombines TRBV15 with TRBJ2-3; tentative D call: TRBD2 (7 bases). Deletions cut 1 base from V and 2 bases from J, with 10 bases between. CDR1 is LNHNV, CDR2 YYDKDF, per germline (reference sequence). The CDR3 is made up of 15 amino acids. The CDR3 coding sequence is TGTGCCACCAGCAGAGGCGGGGGCCACACAGATACGCAGTATTTT. Protein: CATSRGGGHTDTQYF.

This chain joins TRBV10-3 and TRBJ2-3; D uncertain. The CDR3 contains 14 residues. Germline CDR1 and CDR2: ENHRY and SYGVKD. V gave up 11 bases and J gave up 2 bases, with 17 bases separating them. This CDR3 reads CAVNPGPATDTQYF. DNA for the CDR3: TGTGCCGTCAACCCCGGGCCTGCCACAGATACGCAGTATTTT.